A few counts support the clone carrying this T cell receptor beta chain. TCRdb used MiXCR to reprocess the 5' RACE reads, holding one entry per CDR3 protein. The repertoire holds some 630,000 distinct CDR3 sequences, with less than 9% as singletons. Germline CDR1 is MGHRA and CDR2 is YSYEKL. The CDR3 totals 15 residues. The V gene lost 4 bases and the J gene lost 4 bases, with 13 bases spanning the gap. This record comes from a study of identical twins. These same records also appear under a second study, on yellow fever vaccine responses in identical twins.

This receptor was taken from a woman under 30 in good health. The sequencing sample was made of PBMCs. The chain uses TRBV4-1 and TRBJ2-2; D call uncertain. The CDR3 DNA reads as TGCGCCAGCAGCCTACCCGACGTTCCCACCGGGGAGCTGTTTTTT. Amino acid sequence: CASSLPDVPTGELFF.